These 21 T cell receptor beta chains share one sample of origin, sequenced in a study of a mutant IDH1 vaccine in newly diagnosed glioma. The antigens these receptors bind are not known. Time point meaning: week 5, during vaccination. Doses of 300 ug of mutant IDH1 20-mer peptide were given with topical imiquimod. Produced via immunoSEQ multiplex PCR; TCRdb's table is partial and in-frame only. The table records approximately 57,000 clones, around 82% of them present only once. The specimen comprised PBMCs, sampled from a glioma patient whose treatment included an IDH1 peptide vaccine. These receptors all come from a woman between 18 and 30 years old with glioma. Some clones in this sample may be carry-over from other donors' samples.

The chain joins TRBV10-3 to TRBJ1-4; D perhaps matches TRBD1 (5 bases). Looked up from germline, CDR1 is ENHRY and CDR2 is SYGVKD. V was pared by 4 bases and J by 8 bases, with 14 bases between. The CDR3 is 14 amino acids. CDR3 amino acids: CAISGAGRGEKLFF. CDR3 in DNA: TGTGCCATCAGTGGTGCAGGCCGGGGGGAAAAACTGTTTTTT.

CDR3 region: CASSSARVSLENIQYF. In nucleotides, the CDR3 is TGTGCCAGCAGCTCCGCCAGGGTTAGCTTGGAAAACATTCAGTACTTC. The V call is TRBV7-9, the J call TRBJ2-4, with a weak D call TRBD1 (5 bases). Germline lookup yields CDR1 SEHNR and CDR2 FQNEAQ (reference sequence). Trimming took off 4 bases at V and 5 bases at J, with 18 bases between the two ends. This CDR3 comprises 16 residues.

The chain is built from TRBV6-1 and TRBJ1-4; the match to TRBD1 covers 7 bases. The CDR3 runs 15 residues. From germline, CDR1 is MNHNS and CDR2 SASEGT. V gave up 6 bases and J gave up 8 bases; unmatched junction bases: 12. CDR3 region: CASRPRQGEVEKLFF. In DNA, the CDR3 is TGTGCCAGCAGACCCAGACAGGGAGAGGTAGAAAAACTGTTTTTT.

This chain links TRBV29-1 with TRBJ2-7; 13 bases line up with TRBD2. J was trimmed by 0 bases and V by 6 bases; bases with no gene match: 2. The CDR3 runs 14 residues. The germline V gene has CDR1 SQVTM and CDR2 ANQGSEA. CDR3 coding DNA: TGCAGCGTCAGACTAGCGGGGGGCTCCTACGAGCAGTACTTC. Protein product: CSVRLAGGSYEQYF.

V and J are TRBV19 and TRBJ1-4, with TRBD1 matching 7 bases. Unmatched junction bases numbered 6, after V lost 9 bases and J lost 8 bases. The CDR3 spans 12 residues. Germline V CDR1 and CDR2: LNHDA, SQIVND (reference sequence). The CDR3 DNA sequence: TGTGCCAGCGACAGGGATGGAGAAAAACTGTTTTTT. Amino acid sequence: CASDRDGEKLFF.

The chain links TRBV5-6 to TRBJ2-4; weak D call: TRBD1 (6 bases). Trimming shortened V by 4 bases and J by 0 bases, and 17 bases separated the two germline ends. CDR3 length: 17 residues. The germline CDR1 and CDR2 sequences are SGHDT and YYEEEE. The CDR3 DNA is TGTGCCAGCAGCGTACAGGCAGGGGTCTCAGCCAAAAACATTCAGTACTTC. Translation: CASSVQAGVSAKNIQYF.

The chain uses TRBV30 and TRBJ1-3; D perhaps matches TRBD1 (5 bases). This CDR3 has 13 residues. Per the germline V gene, CDR1 is GTSNPN and CDR2 is SVGIG (reference sequence). Trimming left V 7 bases short and J 2 bases short, with 12 bases between. The CDR3 here is CALVWGAGNTIYF. Here the CDR3 DNA reads TGTGCCTTGGTGTGGGGGGCTGGAAACACCATATATTTT.

The V and J genes are TRBV29-1 and TRBJ2-7, with a tentative D call TRBD1 (6 bases). Germline V gives CDR1 SQVTM, CDR2 ANQGSEA. The CDR3 extends over 13 amino acids. V lost 4 bases and J lost 5, with 15 bases in between. In DNA, the CDR3 is TGCAGCGTTGGTAAGGGGGTTGGTGACGAGCAGTACTTC. Amino acids: CSVGKGVGDEQYF.

V usage is TRBV5-1 and J usage is TRBJ2-1; D possibly corresponds to TRBD2 (5 bases). Germline V CDR1 and CDR2: SGHRS, YFSETQ. Trimming left V 1 base short and J 6 bases short, with 17 bases between. This CDR3 contains 16 residues. Written as DNA, the CDR3 is TGCGCCAGCAGCTTGTTTCCCGCAGCGGCGGGCAATGAGCAGTTCTTC. This translates into CASSLFPAAAGNEQFF.

The gene calls are TRBV13 and TRBJ2-5, with 11 bases aligning to TRBD2. Trimming took 5 bases from V and 4 from J; bases not matched to a gene: 3. CDR3 length: 14 amino acids. Germline CDR1 is PRHDT and CDR2 is FYEKMQ (reference sequence). The CDR3 reads CASSVAGGLETQYF. The CDR3 region has the DNA TGTGCCAGCAGCGTAGCGGGGGGGCTAGAGACCCAGTACTTC. Looking up the rest from reference TRBV13 and TRBJ2-5 gives the full variable domain: AAGVIQSPRHLIKEKRETATLKCYPIPRHDTVYWYQQGPGQDPQFLISFYEKMQSDKGSIPDRFSAQQFSDYHSELNMSSLELGDSALYFCASSVAGGLETQYFGPGTRLLVL.

The gene calls are TRBV6-5 and TRBJ2-1; D is undetermined. The V end was cut by 7 bases, the J end by 5 bases, with 9 bases between. Germline V gene data show CDR1 as MNHEY and CDR2 as SVGAGI. The CDR3 is 12 amino acids. The CDR3 sequence: CASNRADNEQFF. The CDR3 coding sequence is TGTGCCAGCAACAGAGCCGACAATGAGCAGTTCTTC.

The count of this clone is one. J is TRBJ1-1 and V is TRBV19, with 7 bases that match TRBD1. After removal of 5 bases from V and 6 bases from J, the junction contained 6 bases not matched to a gene. The CDR3 loop spans 13 amino acids. Germline loops: CDR1 LNHDA, CDR2 SQIVND (reference sequence). The CDR3 DNA reads TGTGCCAGTAGTCCGACAGGGATGGCTGAAGCTTTCTTT. As protein: CASSPTGMAEAFF.

This chain links TRBV9 with TRBJ1-2; D is unresolved. Trimming left V 3 bases short and J 5 bases short, with 17 bases between. The length of the CDR3 is 15 residues. The germline CDR1 and CDR2 sequences are SGDLS and YYNGEE. CDR3 sequence (DNA): TGTGCCAGCAGCGCCACATTTGCGACGGTATATGGCTACACCTTC. The encoded protein is CASSATFATVYGYTF.

This chain links TRBV5-1 with TRBJ1-2; no clear D gene. V gave up 0 bases and J gave up 8 bases, with 11 bases separating them. The CDR3 spans 13 residues. Germline-derived CDR1 and CDR2 are SGHRS and YFSETQ. CDR3 amino acids: CASSLVRKEGYTF. CDR3 bases: TGCGCCAGCAGCTTGGTCAGGAAGGAGGGCTACACCTTC.

The chain uses TRBV7-2 and TRBJ2-7; 14 nucleotides align to TRBD2. This CDR3 is built from 15 residues. The germline V gene encodes CDR1 SGHTA and CDR2 FQGNSA. The V gene end was trimmed by 3 bases and the J gene end by 2 bases; junction bases not matched to a gene: 0. For the CDR3, the DNA is TGTGCCAGCAGCTTGACTAGCGGGGGGGCCTACGAGCAGTACTTC. Its translation is CASSLTSGGAYEQYF.

This sequence joins TRBV9 and TRBJ2-5, with D possibly being TRBD2 (7 bases). Germline assignment: CDR1 SGDLS and CDR2 YYNGEE. The V end was cut by 3 bases, the J end by 2 bases, with 20 bases between. The CDR3 runs to 17 residues. For the CDR3, the DNA is TGTGCCAGCAGCGAGGGGGGAGTAGGGGGAGGGCAAGAGACCCAGTACTTC. Translated, it gives CASSEGGVGGGQETQYF.

The chain employs TRBV11-2 and TRBJ1-2, with D possibly TRBD1 on 5 matching bases. Germline V gene sequence: CDR1 SGHAT, CDR2 FQNNGV. The V gene lost 5 bases and the J gene lost 2 bases, with 9 bases spanning the gap. The CDR3 runs to 13 residues. CDR3 DNA sequence: TGTGCCAGCAGCCGAGACAGAAACTATGGCTACACCTTC. It specifies CASSRDRNYGYTF.

The chain links TRBV30 to TRBJ2-7; TRBD2 aligns across 7 bases. The CDR3 has 12 residues. V was pared by 5 bases and J by 3 bases, with 4 bases of the junction left unmatched. Germline CDR1 and CDR2: GTSNPN and SVGIG (reference sequence). The CDR3 nucleotides read TGTGCCTGGGGGGGGGACGGCTACGAGCAGTACTTC. Its translation: CAWGGDGYEQYF.

The rearrangement joins TRBV4-1 to TRBJ1-2; D is undetermined. CDR1 is MGHRA and CDR2 is YSYEKL in the germline V gene. The ends were cut back, 4 bases at V and 0 bases at J, with 9 bases in the middle. The CDR3 contains 14 residues. In DNA, the CDR3 is TGCGCCAGCAGCCCTGAGGTAGCTAACTATGGCTACACCTTC. Amino acid sequence: CASSPEVANYGYTF.

The gene calls are TRBV29-1 and TRBJ1-1; 10 bases map to TRBD1. The CDR3 runs 14 residues. The J segment lost 5 bases and the V segment lost 7 bases, leaving 10 bases of the junction unmatched. Germline assignment: CDR1 SQVTM and CDR2 ANQGSEA. The CDR3 bases are TGCAGCGCTCGGACAGGGGGGGAGAGGACTGAAGCTTTCTTT. This codes for CSARTGGERTEAFF.

The chain recombines TRBV27 with TRBJ2-7; TRBD2 is a possible D gene (5 bases). This CDR3 has 13 amino acids. Germline values: CDR1 MNHEY, CDR2 SMNVEV (reference sequence). The germline V and J ends were trimmed by 5 bases and 0 bases, with 8 bases remaining between them. CDR3 in DNA: TGTGCCAGCAGTATAGCGTTCTCCTACGAGCAGTACTTC. It encodes CASSIAFSYEQYF.